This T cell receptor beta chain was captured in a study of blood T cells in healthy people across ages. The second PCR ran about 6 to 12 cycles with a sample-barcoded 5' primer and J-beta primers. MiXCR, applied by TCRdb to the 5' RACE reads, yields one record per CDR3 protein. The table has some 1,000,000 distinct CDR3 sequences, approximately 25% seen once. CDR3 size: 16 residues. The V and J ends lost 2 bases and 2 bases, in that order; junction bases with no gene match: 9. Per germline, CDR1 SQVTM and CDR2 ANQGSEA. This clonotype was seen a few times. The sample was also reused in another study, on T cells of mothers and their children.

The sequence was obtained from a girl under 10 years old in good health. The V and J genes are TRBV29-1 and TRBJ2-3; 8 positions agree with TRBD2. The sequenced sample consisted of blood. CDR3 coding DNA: TGCAGCGTTGAACCCCGGGGGGGCGAGGCCACAGATACGCAGTATTTT. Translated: CSVEPRGGEATDTQYF.